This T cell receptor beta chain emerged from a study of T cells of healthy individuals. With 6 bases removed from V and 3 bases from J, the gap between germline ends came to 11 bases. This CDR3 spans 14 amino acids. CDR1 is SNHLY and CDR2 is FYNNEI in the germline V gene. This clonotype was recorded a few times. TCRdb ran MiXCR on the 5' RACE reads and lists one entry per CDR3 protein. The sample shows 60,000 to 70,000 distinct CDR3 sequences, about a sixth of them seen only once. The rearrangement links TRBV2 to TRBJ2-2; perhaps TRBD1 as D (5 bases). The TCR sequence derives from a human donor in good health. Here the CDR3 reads CASSPDSYTGELFF. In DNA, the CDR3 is TGTGCCAGCAGCCCAGACAGTTACACCGGGGAGCTGTTTTTT.